This T cell receptor beta chain was profiled in a study of T cells in Graves' hyperthyroidism and ophthalmopathy. The study, taken as a whole, reports: The model forecast ophthalmopathy, anticipating it by a median 6.5 months before onset. Among thyroid clonotypes expanded above 0.001, most also appeared in blood.

The TCR beta CDR3 regions underwent amplification using RNA transcripts as the source. During a first-round RT-PCR of the TCR CDR3, the HTBI primer set was used. Each CDR3 protein gets one entry after TCRdb re-called the multiplex PCR reads with MiXCR. The sample comprises just over 550,000 distinct CDR3 sequences, 46% of which are singletons, and about 8.2% rests with the top ten. Comment on this clonotype: The antigen remains undetermined.

The authors deemed Graves' hyperthyroidism stable absent ophthalmopathy progression within 18 months. Researchers barred patients who had uncontrolled infection, other autoimmune disease, pregnancy or lactation. This CDR3 has 15 residues. Trimming took 4 bases from V and 13 from J, leaving 20 bases between them. Per germline, CDR1 MRHNA and CDR2 SNTAGT. The clonotype comes from a woman aged 18-29 years with Graves' hyperthyroidism. Sequencing was done on a sample of peripheral blood or thyroid tissue (not recorded which). This rearrangement joins TRBV6-4 to TRBJ1-6; D call uncertain. The chain's CDR3 is CASSVEDRWSVPLHF. As DNA, the CDR3 is TGTGCCAGCAGTGTGGAGGACCGGTGGTCAGTCCCCCTCCACTTT.